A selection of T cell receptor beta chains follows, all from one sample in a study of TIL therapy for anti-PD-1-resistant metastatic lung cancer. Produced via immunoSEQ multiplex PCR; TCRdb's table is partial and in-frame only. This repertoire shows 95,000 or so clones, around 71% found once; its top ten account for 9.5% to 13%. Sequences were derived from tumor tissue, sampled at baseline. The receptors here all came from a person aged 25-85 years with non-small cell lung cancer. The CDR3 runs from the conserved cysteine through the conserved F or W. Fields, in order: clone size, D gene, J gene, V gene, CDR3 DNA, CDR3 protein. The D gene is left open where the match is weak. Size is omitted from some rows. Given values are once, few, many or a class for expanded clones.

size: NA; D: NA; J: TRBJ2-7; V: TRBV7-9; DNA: TGTGCCAGCAGCTTAGCGCTCTCCGAGCAGTACTTC; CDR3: CASSLALSEQYF
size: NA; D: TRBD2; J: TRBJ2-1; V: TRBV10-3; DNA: TGTGCCATCACTTCGGGACTAGCGGGAGGGCCATCCTCCTACAATGAGCAGTTCTTC; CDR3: CAITSGLAGGPSSYNEQFF
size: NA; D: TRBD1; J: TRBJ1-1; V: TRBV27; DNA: TGTGCCAGCACCGACAGGGGAGGTAAGAACACTGAAGCTTTCTTT; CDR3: CASTDRGGKNTEAFF
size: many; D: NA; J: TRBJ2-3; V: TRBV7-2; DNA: TGTGCCAGCAGCTTCCAAAGGGAGGATACGCAGTATTTT; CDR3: CASSFQREDTQYF
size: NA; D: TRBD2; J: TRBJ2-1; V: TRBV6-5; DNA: TGTGCCAGCAGTTACTCGCTAGCGGGAGGGAATGAGCAGTTCTTC; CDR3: CASSYSLAGGNEQFF
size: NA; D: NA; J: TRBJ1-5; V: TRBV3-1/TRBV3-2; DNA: TGTGCCAGCAGCCAAGGTCGCCAGCCCCAGCATTTT; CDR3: CASSQGRQPQHF
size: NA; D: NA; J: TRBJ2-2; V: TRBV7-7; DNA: TGTGCTAGCAGCCGTATATGGGCGGGAAACACCGGGGAGCTGTTTTTT; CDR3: CASSRIWAGNTGELFF
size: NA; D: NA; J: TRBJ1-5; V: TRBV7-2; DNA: TGTGCCAGCAGCTTTGAGGAGTTTCAGCCCCAGCATTTT; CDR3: CASSFEEFQPQHF
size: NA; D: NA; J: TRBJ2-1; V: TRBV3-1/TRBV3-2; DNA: TGTGCCAGCAGGGGCCTATACAATGAGCAGTTCTTC; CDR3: CASRGLYNEQFF
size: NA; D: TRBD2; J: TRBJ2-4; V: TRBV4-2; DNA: TGTGCCAGCAGCCACGGACTAGCGGGAGGCTCCAAAAACATTCAGTACTTC; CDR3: CASSHGLAGGSKNIQYF
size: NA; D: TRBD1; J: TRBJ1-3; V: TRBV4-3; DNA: TGCGCCAGCAGCCAAGATAACAGGGGAACTGGAAACACCATATATTTT; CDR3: CASSQDNRGTGNTIYF
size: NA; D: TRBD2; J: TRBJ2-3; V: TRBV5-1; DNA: TGCGCCAGCAGCTTGGCCCTAGCGGGAGCGATCACAGATACGCAGTATTTT; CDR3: CASSLALAGAITDTQYF
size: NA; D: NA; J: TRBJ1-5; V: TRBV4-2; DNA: TGTGCCAGCAGCCAAGACCCCGGGACGGGGGGCAATCAGCCCCAGCATTTT; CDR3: CASSQDPGTGGNQPQHF
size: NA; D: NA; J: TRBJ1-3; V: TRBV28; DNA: TGTGCCAGCAGCCCCCCGGGAGACTCTGGAAACACCATATATTTT; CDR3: CASSPPGDSGNTIYF
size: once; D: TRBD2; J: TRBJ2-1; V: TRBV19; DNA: TGTGCCAGTAGTATTCGCCTAGCGGGAGTTCCCTACAATGAGCAGTTCTTC; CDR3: CASSIRLAGVPYNEQFF